A selection of T cell receptor beta chains follows, all from one sample in a study of control samples from healthy donors and cancer patients. Libraries were prepared by immunoSEQ multiplex PCR; TCRdb keeps only in-frame clonotypes and omits some of them. This sample carries about 160,000 clones, 70% to 90% of them seen once, and the ten largest clones take more than 10%. Sequenced: blood. Receptors were obtained from a man between 25 and 39 years old in good health. The CDR3 runs from the conserved cysteine through the conserved F or W.

j_call: TRBJ2-1; v_call: TRBV11-2; cdr3_aa: CASSVAPGDSKAWEQFF
j_call: TRBJ2-6; v_call: TRBV5-1; cdr3_aa: CASSYPRDGANVLTF
j_call: TRBJ1-1; v_call: TRBV28; cdr3_aa: CASTSRGVGAFF
j_call: TRBJ2-3; v_call: TRBV4-3; cdr3_aa: CASSQDDRSTDTQYF
j_call: TRBJ2-5; v_call: TRBV7-9; cdr3_aa: CASRLTGTETQYF
j_call: TRBJ1-2; v_call: TRBV9; cdr3_aa: CASSVGRDLSDGYTF
j_call: TRBJ1-4; v_call: TRBV29-1; cdr3_aa: CSVKSATNEKLFF
j_call: TRBJ2-3; v_call: TRBV4-1; cdr3_aa: CASSPPAGDTQYF
j_call: TRBJ1-6; v_call: TRBV5-1; cdr3_aa: CASSFRDKNSPLHF
j_call: TRBJ2-7; v_call: TRBV7-9; cdr3_aa: CASSTWTYEQYF
j_call: TRBJ2-1; v_call: TRBV18; cdr3_aa: CASSPQNRGNEQFF
j_call: TRBJ1-2; v_call: TRBV16; cdr3_aa: CASSQSTAGEAGYTF